A single sample gave rise to the 16 T cell receptor beta chains below, sequenced in a study of T cells in Graves' hyperthyroidism and ophthalmopathy. Regions amplified from RNA transcripts were the TCR beta CDR3 regions. Using the HTBI primer set, a first-round RT-PCR was run on the TCR CDR3. MiXCR, applied by TCRdb to the multiplex PCR reads, yields one record per CDR3 protein. This sample has roughly 580,000 distinct CDR3 sequences, with under 60% found just once. What was sequenced was peripheral blood or thyroid tissue (not recorded which). The receptor source for this set is a woman younger than 35 with Graves' hyperthyroidism.

The chain carries TRBV20-1 and TRBJ2-1; 10 bases fit TRBD2. This CDR3 is built from 18 residues. J lost 0 bases, V lost 6 bases, and 14 bases had no gene match. Germline V gives CDR1 DFQATT, CDR2 SNEGSKA (reference sequence). CDR3 protein: CSADSGRARGSSYNEQFF. CDR3 nucleotide sequence: TGCAGTGCCGACAGCGGGAGGGCCCGGGGTAGCTCCTACAATGAGCAGTTCTTC.

This clonotype was observed a handful of times. The chain links TRBV2 to TRBJ1-2; D uncertain. This CDR3 spans 13 amino acids. The germline V and J ends were trimmed by 2 bases and 9 bases, with 13 bases remaining between them. CDR1 SNHLY and CDR2 FYNNEI come from the germline V gene. CDR3 amino acids: CASSEWASMSYTF. Here the CDR3 DNA reads TGTGCCAGCAGTGAATGGGCTAGCATGAGCTACACCTTC.

This clonotype appeared a few times. This CDR3 reads CASTGTLATNEKLFF. The DNA for the CDR3 is TGTGCCAGTACCGGGACACTTGCAACTAATGAAAAACTGTTTTTT. The J gene is TRBJ1-4, the V gene TRBV19; D perhaps matches TRBD1 (6 bases). Trimming left V 7 bases short and J 0 bases short, with 12 bases between. Germline V lookup: CDR1 LNHDA, CDR2 SQIVND (reference sequence). The CDR3 is 15 amino acids.

The V call is TRBV25-1, the J call TRBJ1-1; D is unresolved. The germline V gene encodes CDR1 MGHDK and CDR2 SYGVNS. The V gene lost 1 base and the J gene lost 14 bases, with 23 bases spanning the gap. The CDR3 spans 15 residues. Here the CDR3 reads CASSEFRVRGFSAFF. In DNA, the CDR3 is TGTGCCAGCAGTGAATTTCGGGTACGGGGTTTTTCGGCCTTCTTT. The full variable domain, completed using reference TRBV25-1 and TRBJ1-1, is EADIYQTPRYLVIGTGKKITLECSQTMGHDKMYWYQQDPGMELHLIHYSYGVNSTEKGDLSSESTVSRIRTEHFPLTLESARPSHTSQYLCASSEFRVRGFSAFFGQGTRLTVV.

This clonotype was counted a single time. The chain combines TRBV15 with TRBJ2-6, with D perhaps matching TRBD2 (5 bases). In germline, CDR1 is LNHNV, CDR2 YYDKDF (reference sequence). This CDR3 region has 15 residues. V lost 2 bases to trimming and J lost 2 bases, with 7 bases between them. The CDR3, as DNA: TGTGCCACCAGCAGACGGGGTGCTGGGGCCAACGTCCTGACTTTC. Amino acids: CATSRRGAGANVLTF.

This chain connects TRBV5-1 to TRBJ1-2, with unresolved D. Germline V gene lookup returns CDR1 SGHRS and CDR2 YFSETQ. Trimming removed 0 bases at V and 3 bases at J, with 9 bases between. The CDR3 extends over 14 amino acids. CDR3 in amino acids: CASSLGVLDYGYTF. Written as DNA, the CDR3 is TGCGCCAGCAGCTTGGGGGTGCTGGACTATGGCTACACCTTC. Supplemented by reference TRBV5-1 and TRBJ1-2, the full variable domain reads KAGVTQTPRYLIKTRGQQVTLSCSPISGHRSVSWYQQTPGQGLQFLFEYFSETQRNKGNFPGRFSGRQFSNSRSEMNVSTLELGDSALYLCASSLGVLDYGYTFGSGTRLTVV.

The V gene is TRBV25-1, the J gene TRBJ2-7; 7 positions agree with TRBD2. Germline V gene sequence: CDR1 MGHDK, CDR2 SYGVNS. With 6 bases clipped from V and 7 bases from J, the junction kept 12 bases outside the gene matches. The CDR3 has 14 residues. The CDR3 protein is CASSDLGGLGEQYF. For the CDR3, the DNA is TGTGCCAGCAGCGACCTGGGAGGGCTGGGAGAGCAGTACTTC.

Comments on this clonotype: At one end, the junction sequence differs from germline, possibly due to a read error. The chain couples TRBV10-3 to TRBJ1-1; 8 positions match TRBD1. CDR1 is ENHRY and CDR2 is SYGVKD in the germline V gene. The CDR3 loop spans 13 amino acids. The CDR3 coding sequence is TGTGCCAGCAGTTGGGACAGGAAAGGTGAAGCTTTCTTT. As protein: CASSWDRKGEAFF.

This clonotype was counted a few times. The chain has TRBV7-8 and TRBJ2-2; tentatively, D is TRBD2 (5 bases). V lost 6 bases and J 1 base, leaving 12 bases between the germline ends. The CDR3 has 15 amino acids. Germline V CDR1 and CDR2: SGHVS, FQNEAQ. In nucleotides, the CDR3 is TGTGCCAGCAGTAAGACGCGGGTGAACACCGGGGAGCTGTTTTTT. It codes for CASSKTRVNTGELFF.

For this clonotype: One end of the junction varies from germline; a read error may be responsible. CDR3 residues: CASSPGGDNPYGYTF. The CDR3 DNA reads as TGTGCCAGCTCACCGGGAGGAGACAACCCCTATGGCTACACCTTC. This rearrangement joins TRBV10-2 to TRBJ1-2; D uncertain. Per the germline V gene, CDR1 is WSHSY and CDR2 is SAAADI. This CDR3 spans 15 amino acids.

This clonotype came up many times. The rearrangement links TRBV2 to TRBJ1-4; D gene ambiguous. The CDR3 spans 14 residues. Germline V lookup: CDR1 SNHLY, CDR2 FYNNEI. V was clipped by 6 bases and J by 6 bases, with 14 bases between them. Written as DNA, the CDR3 is TGTGCCAGCAGCGTCTCGGGAAAGGATGAAAAACTGTTTTTT. Translated: CASSVSGKDEKLFF.

This clonotype came up many times. The V call is TRBV7-8, the J call TRBJ1-2, with D unclear. The germline V and J ends were trimmed by 1 base and 8 bases, with 11 bases remaining between them. The CDR3 spans 13 residues. Germline-derived CDR1 and CDR2 are SGHVS and FQNEAQ. The CDR3 protein is CASSLGGSLGYTF. CDR3 sequence (DNA): TGTGCCAGCAGCTTAGGAGGTAGTTTAGGCTACACCTTC.

The chain employs TRBV29-1 and TRBJ1-2, with D maybe TRBD1 (6 bases). The V gene's germline CDR1 is SQVTM and CDR2 ANQGSEA. Trimming removed 8 bases from V and 7 bases from J, with 20 bases in between. This CDR3 contains 13 residues. The CDR3 DNA is TGCAGCTCCTCCAACAGGGATCTGGGTGGCTACACCTTC. Residues: CSSSNRDLGGYTF.

CDR3 in DNA: TGTGCCAGCAGTTTCCCTCCCCGGACAGCCTCTGGAAACACCATATATTTT. Its translation is CASSFPPRTASGNTIYF. The genes are TRBV25-1 and TRBJ1-3; D perhaps matches TRBD1 (6 bases). CDR1 and CDR2 (germline): MGHDK, SYGVNS. The CDR3 length is 17 residues. V dropped 5 bases and J dropped 0 bases, with 17 bases sitting between them.

CDR3 nucleotide sequence: TGCAGTGCAAGGGGACAGCAGAACACTGAAGCTTTCTTT. Its translation is CSARGQQNTEAFF. The chain joins TRBV20-1 to TRBJ1-1; TRBD1 agrees at 7 bases. V trimming: 6 bases; J trimming: 1 base; junction bases outside the gene matches: 5. Per the germline V gene, CDR1 is DFQATT and CDR2 is SNEGSKA (reference sequence). The CDR3 loop spans 13 amino acids.

The chain recombines TRBV24-1 with TRBJ1-5; no reliable D call. Germline values: CDR1 KGHDR, CDR2 SFDVKD. This CDR3 is built from 13 residues. V was pared by 5 bases and J by 11 bases, with 15 bases between. The CDR3 bases are TGTGCCACCAGTGTTGGGAACCAAGAGACCCAGCATTTT. This encodes CATSVGNQETQHF.